The 13 T cell receptor beta chains below all came from one sample that was sequenced in a study of cytomegalovirus exposure and HLA in healthy donors. The PCR made use of 60 Vbeta and 13 Jbeta primers. Only in-frame clones appear in the TCRdb table, and some are missing; sequencing was by immunoSEQ multiplex PCR. The sample lists roughly 55,000 clones, approximately 71% occurring once. Input material: PBMCs. These receptors were collected from a man aged 35 to 55 in good health and CMV-seropositive.

This chain joins TRBV29-1 and TRBJ2-4; 9 bases fit TRBD1. J gave up 7 bases and V 7 bases, and 8 bases lay outside the gene matches. CDR3 length: 13 residues. Germline CDR1 and CDR2: SQVTM and ANQGSEA. As DNA, the CDR3 is TGCAGCGCCTCGACAGGGGGGGGGAACATTCAGTACTTC. This gives the protein CSASTGGGNIQYF.

The gene calls are TRBV18 and TRBJ2-3; D is possibly TRBD2 (6 bases). CDR1 is KGHSH, CDR2 LQKENI, per germline. The CDR3 loop spans 15 amino acids. Trimming cost V 0 bases and J 4 bases, with 11 bases left between them. CDR3 DNA: TGTGCCAGCTCACCACCTTCGGAGGGATCAGATACGCAGTATTTT. Translation: CASSPPSEGSDTQYF.

This clone was found a few times. The rearrangement uses TRBV5-1 and TRBJ1-4; 7 bases map to TRBD1. V lost 5 bases to trimming and J lost 8 bases; unmatched junction nucleotides: 6. This CDR3 has 13 amino acids. Germline CDR1 and CDR2: SGHRS and YFSETQ. In DNA, the CDR3 is TGCGCCAGCAGAGGGACAGCGGACGAAAAACTGTTTTTT. This codes for CASRGTADEKLFF.

This clone has a handful of counts. The rearrangement links TRBV4-2 to TRBJ2-1, with 7 bases identical to TRBD1. The V gene end was trimmed by 1 base and the J gene end by 7 bases; junction bases not matched to a gene: 7. The germline V gene encodes CDR1 LGHNA and CDR2 YNFKEQ. This CDR3 has 15 amino acids. The CDR3 DNA reads as TGTGCCAGCAGCCAAGTCGACAGGGAAATGAATGAGCAGTTCTTC. Protein sequence: CASSQVDREMNEQFF.

The chain links TRBV27 to TRBJ2-1, with 9 positions matching TRBD2. The length of the CDR3 is 15 residues. The germline CDR1 and CDR2 sequences are MNHEY and SMNVEV (reference sequence). J lost 7 bases, V lost 3 bases, and 7 bases had no gene match. The CDR3 DNA sequence: TGTGCCAGCAGTTTTCGGCGGGGGGGATTGAATGAGCAGTTCTTC. This sequence encodes CASSFRRGGLNEQFF.

The rearrangement uses TRBV5-1 and TRBJ2-2; no firm D call. CDR1 is SGHRS and CDR2 is YFSETQ in the germline V gene. V was pared by 0 bases and J by 1 base, with 7 bases between. The CDR3 has 15 amino acids. CDR3 loop: CASSLGHRNTGELFF. DNA for the CDR3: TGCGCCAGCAGCTTGGGACATAGGAACACCGGGGAGCTGTTTTTT.

This rearrangement joins TRBV11-1 to TRBJ1-2; D remains ambiguous. This CDR3 is 12 amino acids long. Germline lookup yields CDR1 SGHAT and CDR2 FQDESV (reference sequence). Trimming removed 5 bases at V and 11 bases at J, with 15 bases between. As DNA, the CDR3 is TGTGCCAGCAGCCCGCTCGACCGGAGGTACACCTTC. It is translated as CASSPLDRRYTF.

The J gene is TRBJ2-3, the V gene TRBV5-1, with D maybe TRBD2 (6 bases). In germline, CDR1 is SGHRS, CDR2 YFSETQ. V lost 6 bases to trimming and J lost 0 bases, with 11 bases between them. This CDR3 contains 14 residues. As DNA, the CDR3 is TGCGCCAGCAACGGGGGTTCGAGCACAGATACGCAGTATTTT. Its protein is CASNGGSSTDTQYF.

This clone was counted between two and nine times. With only one base between it and a far larger clone, this is likely a read error. Other DNA sequences in this specimen translate into the identical CDR3. This chain connects TRBV19 to TRBJ1-5, with D possibly TRBD1 on 6 matching bases. This CDR3 is 14 amino acids long. The germline V gene encodes CDR1 LNHDA and CDR2 SQIVND (reference sequence). Trimming removed 5 bases at V and 6 bases at J, with 14 bases between. CDR3 coding DNA: TGTGCCAGTAGTCCTAACGGGGGGCGTCAGCCCCAGCATTTT. Protein product: CASSPNGGRQPQHF. The variable domain in full, completed from reference TRBV19 and TRBJ1-5, reads DGGITQSPKYLFRKEGQNVTLSCEQNLNHDAMYWYRQDPGQGLRLIYYSQIVNDFQKGDIAEGYSVSREKKESFPLTVTSAQKNPTAFYLCASSPNGGRQPQHFGDGTRLSIL.

This clone was detected a few times. The chain recombines TRBV6-5 with TRBJ2-2; 7 bases are a match to TRBD1. V lost 6 bases, J lost 8 bases, and 12 bases stayed unmatched. The CDR3 has 15 amino acids. The germline V gene has CDR1 MNHEY and CDR2 SVGAGI. CDR3 amino acids: CASRDHRGLRGELFF. The CDR3 DNA sequence: TGTGCCAGCAGAGACCACAGGGGCTTAAGGGGGGAGCTGTTTTTT.

The chain joins TRBV9 to TRBJ1-2; the D is unclear. Germline V gene sequence: CDR1 SGDLS, CDR2 YYNGEE. The CDR3 loop spans 16 amino acids. V lost 0 bases and J lost 2, with 14 bases in between. In DNA form, the CDR3 reads TGTGCCAGCAGCGTAGGGTCTGGGTGGGAGAACTATGGCTACACCTTC. It yields the protein CASSVGSGWENYGYTF.

The rearrangement uses TRBV6-5 and TRBJ2-1, with a possible D match to TRBD2 (5 bases). The length of the CDR3 is 13 residues. V was pared by 0 bases and J by 9 bases, with 9 bases between. Germline assignment: CDR1 MNHEY and CDR2 SVGAGI. DNA of the CDR3: TGTGCCAGCAGTTACTCAAGGGAGAGTGAGCAGTTCTTC. Protein product: CASSYSRESEQFF.

This chain joins TRBV9 and TRBJ1-5; no clear D. The V end lost 4 bases, the J end lost 0 bases, and 5 bases lay between the germline ends. The germline V gene encodes CDR1 SGDLS and CDR2 YYNGEE. There are 13 residues in the CDR3. CDR3 in amino acids: CASSSYSNQPQHF. The CDR3 DNA follows: TGTGCCAGCAGCTCCTATAGCAATCAGCCCCAGCATTTT. Complete variable domain (other parts from reference TRBV9 and TRBJ1-5): DSGVTQTPKHLITATGQRVTLRCSPRSGDLSVYWYQQSLDQGLQFLIQYYNGEERAKGNILERFSAQQFPDLHSELNLSSLELGDSALYFCASSSYSNQPQHFGDGTRLSIL.